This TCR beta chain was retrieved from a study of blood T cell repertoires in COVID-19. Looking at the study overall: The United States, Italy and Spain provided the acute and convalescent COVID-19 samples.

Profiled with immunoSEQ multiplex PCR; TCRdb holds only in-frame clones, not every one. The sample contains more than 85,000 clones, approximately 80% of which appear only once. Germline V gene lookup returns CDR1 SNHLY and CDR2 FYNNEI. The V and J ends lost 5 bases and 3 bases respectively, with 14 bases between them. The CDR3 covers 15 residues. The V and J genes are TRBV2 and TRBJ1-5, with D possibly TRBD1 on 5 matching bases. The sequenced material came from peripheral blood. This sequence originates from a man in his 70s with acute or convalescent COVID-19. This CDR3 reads CASSREGQLNQPQHF. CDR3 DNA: TGTGCCAGCAGTAGGGAGGGGCAGCTCAATCAGCCCCAGCATTTT.